The clone carrying this T cell receptor beta chain appeared once. The target antigen is unknown. The source of the sample is a study of T cell responses to AZD1222 COVID-19 vaccine. Broader study findings: At baseline, seropositivity was found in only a handful of AZD1222 recipients. The donors showed a predominance of white British ancestry and of females, with possible underestimation of clonal diversity.

Clones were read by immunoSEQ multiplex PCR, and TCRdb kept only the in-frame ones, dropping some. The sample includes around 85,000 clones, just over 85% of them seen just once. Germline V CDR1 and CDR2: SNHLY, FYNNEI. This CDR3 comprises 14 residues. V was clipped by 4 bases and J by 1 base, with 10 bases between them. The J gene is TRBJ1-1, the V gene TRBV2; unclear D gene. Here the sequenced sample was peripheral blood, taken on day 0 of AZD1222 vaccination. The receptor was derived from an adult in good health. CDR3 coding DNA: TGTGCCAGCAGTGTTGAACACCGGAACACTGAAGCTTTCTTT. This encodes CASSVEHRNTEAFF.